These 18 T cell receptor beta chains were all obtained from the same sample, sequenced in a study of OX40 agonist ivuxolimab in advanced cancers. Profiling relied on immunoSEQ multiplex PCR, and the TCRdb table lists in-frame clones only, not all of them. The table includes about 18,000 clones, around 82% detected once. Sample: CD4+ or CD8+ T cells sorted from blood, taken in a trial of the OX40 agonist ivuxolimab. Source of these receptors: an adult with an advanced solid tumor such as melanoma, head and neck, liver or kidney cancer.

V and J are TRBV9 and TRBJ1-1, with 8 bases that match TRBD1. The CDR3 is 14 amino acids. J was trimmed by 2 bases and V by 4 bases; bases with no gene match: 4. Germline CDR1 and CDR2: SGDLS and YYNGEE. Here the CDR3 reads CASSSRGLNTEAFF. DNA for the CDR3: TGTGCCAGCAGCAGCAGGGGGCTTAACACTGAAGCTTTCTTT. The full variable domain, rest sourced from reference TRBV9 and TRBJ1-1, is DSGVTQTPKHLITATGQRVTLRCSPRSGDLSVYWYQQSLDQGLQFLIQYYNGEERAKGNILERFSAQQFPDLHSELNLSSLELGDSALYFCASSSRGLNTEAFFGQGTRLTVV.

The chain combines TRBV19 with TRBJ2-1; D might be TRBD2 (5 bases). This CDR3 is built from 16 residues. The germline gives CDR1 LNHDA, CDR2 SQIVND (reference sequence). V was trimmed by 3 bases and J by 1 base, leaving 13 bases between them. In DNA, the CDR3 is TGTGCCAGTAGTATCTCAGCGGCCGGTTCCTACAATGAGCAGTTCTTC. This translates into CASSISAAGSYNEQFF.

There are a few counts of this clone. The genes are TRBV7-3 and TRBJ1-1, with D uncertain. Germline V gene sequence: CDR1 SGHTA, CDR2 FQGTGA. The CDR3 consists of 14 residues. Trimming pared 4 bases from V and 4 bases from J, leaving 13 bases between. This chain's CDR3 is CASSSTPYSTEAFF. CDR3 nucleotides: TGTGCCAGCAGCTCTACCCCCTACAGCACTGAAGCTTTCTTT.

The V call is TRBV4-3, the J call TRBJ2-1; D call uncertain. Germline V gene sequence: CDR1 LGHNA, CDR2 YSLEER. The CDR3 consists of 16 residues. Trimming took off 0 bases at V and 10 bases at J, with 19 bases between the two ends. DNA for the CDR3: TGCGCCAGCAGCCAAGACGGGCCAGTCGCGAACACGGAGCAGTTCTTC. It encodes CASSQDGPVANTEQFF.

The rearrangement uses TRBV6-5 and TRBJ2-5, with TRBD2 matching over 9 bases. Losses at the gene ends were 6 bases for V and 4 bases for J; bases not matched to a gene: 9. The CDR3 is made up of 15 amino acids. Germline V gene lookup returns CDR1 MNHEY and CDR2 SVGAGI. The CDR3 spells CASSKLAGYPETQYF. In nucleotides, the CDR3 is TGTGCCAGCAGCAAACTAGCGGGCTATCCAGAGACCCAGTACTTC.

The chain employs TRBV30 and TRBJ1-2; D remains unclear. Trimming took 1 base from V and 3 from J, leaving 12 bases between them. CDR3 size: 14 residues. The germline V gene encodes CDR1 GTSNPN and CDR2 SVGIG (reference sequence). The CDR3 region has the DNA TGTGCCTGGAGTGGACGTGGTGGCTACTATGGCTACACCTTC. The encoded protein is CAWSGRGGYYGYTF.

The chain carries TRBV11-2 and TRBJ1-6; D is possibly TRBD1 (6 bases). Germline V lookup: CDR1 SGHAT, CDR2 FQNNGV. The CDR3 is 18 amino acids. The V and J ends lost 1 base and 13 bases respectively, with 26 bases between them. CDR3 loop: CASSLAVPGQVEGGPLHF. The DNA of the CDR3 is TGTGCCAGCAGCTTAGCCGTCCCGGGACAAGTAGAGGGCGGCCCCCTCCACTTT.

This clone was picked up a small number of times. The rearrangement joins TRBV7-6 to TRBJ2-7; D is perhaps TRBD1 (6 bases). With 5 bases removed from V and 5 bases from J, the gap between germline ends came to 10 bases. The CDR3 covers 12 residues. The V gene's germline CDR1 is SGHVS and CDR2 FNYEAQ. The CDR3 reads CASSPGTHEQYF. For the CDR3, the DNA is TGTGCCAGCAGCCCCGGGACACACGAGCAGTACTTC.

The J gene is TRBJ2-3, the V gene TRBV11-2, with 7 bases identical to TRBD1. Germline CDR1 and CDR2: SGHAT and FQNNGV. There are 18 residues in the CDR3. The ends lost 8 bases at V and 1 base at J; junction bases unmatched: 18. CDR3 sequence reads: CASLRSVGWDSGTDTQYF. The CDR3 bases are TGTGCCAGCCTCAGGTCTGTGGGGTGGGACAGCGGCACAGATACGCAGTATTTT.

A few counts support this clone. The genes are TRBV9 and TRBJ2-3; no reliable D call. The ends were cut back, 2 bases at V and 1 base at J, with 2 bases in the middle. There are 12 residues in the CDR3. Looked up from germline, CDR1 is SGDLS and CDR2 is YYNGEE. The CDR3 here is CASSVGTDTQYF. CDR3 nucleotides: TGTGCCAGCAGCGTGGGCACAGATACGCAGTATTTT.

For the CDR3, the DNA is TGTGCCAGCAGCTCAGGAGGGGAGGAGGGCACAGATACGCAGTATTTT. Its protein is CASSSGGEEGTDTQYF. This chain uses TRBV5-6 with TRBJ2-3; a possible D gene is TRBD2 (6 bases). The CDR3 loop spans 16 amino acids. Germline CDR1 SGHDT, CDR2 YYEEEE. The V end was cut by 3 bases, the J end by 1 base, with 15 bases between.

V gene TRBV6-6 combines with J gene TRBJ1-2, with TRBD1 as a possible D gene (6 bases). The CDR3 runs 13 residues. Germline V lookup: CDR1 MNHNY, CDR2 SVGAGI (reference sequence). Trimming removed 6 bases from V and 8 bases from J, with 16 bases in between. CDR3 protein: CASSLGQSYGYTF. Written as DNA, the CDR3 is TGTGCCAGCAGCCTCGGACAGTCCTACGGCTACACCTTC.

The chain combines TRBV19 with TRBJ2-5; 11 bases map to TRBD2. In germline, CDR1 is LNHDA, CDR2 SQIVND (reference sequence). Unmatched junction bases numbered 2, after V lost 3 bases and J lost 5 bases. The CDR3 extends over 14 amino acids. As DNA, the CDR3 is TGTGCCAGTAGTATTAGCGGGGGGGCCGAGACCCAGTACTTC. Its translation: CASSISGGAETQYF.

The chain has TRBV10-3 and TRBJ2-1, with D uncertain. V lost 0 bases to trimming and J lost 5 bases, with 14 bases between them. The germline gives CDR1 ENHRY, CDR2 SYGVKD. The CDR3 length is 16 residues. The CDR3 sequence is CAISESAGSIHNEQFF. For the CDR3, the DNA is TGTGCCATCAGTGAGTCGGCCGGTAGTATCCACAATGAGCAGTTCTTC.

The rearrangement joins TRBV13 to TRBJ1-3; TRBD1 might be the D (5 bases). Germline V gene lookup returns CDR1 PRHDT and CDR2 FYEKMQ (reference sequence). Trimming removed 4 bases from V and 3 bases from J, with 16 bases in between. The CDR3 extends over 16 amino acids. Written as DNA, the CDR3 is TGTGCCAGCAGCTCGGGGGGGACCACTCTTGGAAACACCATATATTTT. It codes for CASSSGGTTLGNTIYF.

This sequence joins TRBV5-4 and TRBJ2-7; 8 positions agree with TRBD2. With 4 bases clipped from V and 0 bases from J, the junction kept 6 bases outside the gene matches. Per germline, CDR1 SGHNT and CDR2 YYREEE (reference sequence). The CDR3 consists of 15 residues. Here the CDR3 reads CASSHERGPSYEQYF. CDR3 DNA: TGTGCCAGCAGCCATGAGCGGGGGCCCTCCTACGAGCAGTACTTC. Based on the CDR3 plus reference TRBV5-4 and TRBJ2-7, the full variable domain is ETGVTQSPTHLIKTRGQQVTLRCSSQSGHNTVSWYQQALGQGPQFIFQYYREEENGRGNFPPRFSGLQFPNYSSELNVNALELDDSALYLCASSHERGPSYEQYFGPGTRLTVT.

V is TRBV5-3 and J is TRBJ1-2; 8 bases line up with TRBD1. TRBV5-3 is assigned to the ORF class and has an uncertain function. The J segment lost 6 bases and the V segment lost 5 bases, leaving 12 bases of the junction unmatched. This CDR3 contains 15 residues. The CDR3 loop is CARRPPAGGVNGYTF. As DNA, the CDR3 is TGTGCCAGAAGGCCCCCGGCAGGGGGCGTCAATGGCTACACCTTC.

The CDR3 spells CASSLVPAGSNYGYTF. The CDR3 nucleotides read TGTGCCAGCAGCTTAGTCCCGGCGGGGTCCAACTATGGCTACACCTTC. This chain links TRBV11-2 with TRBJ1-2, with D unresolved. Germline V gene sequence: CDR1 SGHAT, CDR2 FQNNGV. This CDR3 is 16 amino acids long. Trimming pared 1 base from V and 2 bases from J, leaving 14 bases between.